The next 25 T cell receptor beta chains were all read from a single sample in a study of Ad26.COV2.S vaccination and SARS-CoV-2 variants. The treatment is: around 19 received Ad26.COV2.S at low or high dose, single or two shots; about 5 received placebo; per-sample allocation not given. Day 63 after the first injection of vaccine or placebo was the sampling time. The protocol was immunoSEQ multiplex PCR, while the TCRdb copy is restricted to in-frame clones and leaves out a portion. This table holds roughly 400,000 clones, about nine tenths found once. Sequenced material: peripheral blood, taken in a trial of Ad26.COV2.S vaccine versus placebo. The receptors were sampled from a person between 18 and 60 years old who received the Ad26.COV2.S COVID-19 vaccine or a placebo.

Here the CDR3 DNA reads TGCGCCAGCAGCCAAGGGATAGCGGGAGATGCCGGGGAGCTGTTTTTT. It specifies CASSQGIAGDAGELFF. The chain recombines TRBV4-3 with TRBJ2-2; TRBD2 agrees at 9 bases. There are 16 residues in the CDR3. With 1 base clipped from V and 6 bases from J, the junction kept 6 bases outside the gene matches. Germline V lookup: CDR1 LGHNA, CDR2 YSLEER.

The chain recombines TRBV29-1 with TRBJ1-3; D uncertain. Germline CDR1 and CDR2: SQVTM and ANQGSEA. This CDR3 contains 13 residues. With 5 bases removed from V and 7 bases from J, the gap between germline ends came to 15 bases. The CDR3 sequence is CSVTLGQLNTIYF. In DNA form, the CDR3 reads TGCAGCGTTACCTTAGGGCAGCTGAACACCATATATTTT.

This rearrangement joins TRBV5-4 to TRBJ1-2; perhaps TRBD1 as D (6 bases). Per the germline V gene, CDR1 is SGHNT and CDR2 is YYREEE (reference sequence). The CDR3 runs to 14 residues. V lost 4 bases and J 4 bases, leaving 14 bases between the germline ends. DNA of the CDR3: TGTGCCAGCAGCGAGACAGGCCGTACCTATGGCTACACCTTC. Amino acids: CASSETGRTYGYTF.

The chain links TRBV28 to TRBJ2-7, with a possible D match to TRBD2 (6 bases). V lost 1 base to trimming and J lost 7 bases, with 11 bases between them. The CDR3 has 13 residues. Germline CDR1 MDHEN, CDR2 SYDVKM. In nucleotides, the CDR3 is TGTGCCAGCAGTTTATCAGCGGGTAGGGAGCAGTACTTC. This codes for CASSLSAGREQYF.

J is TRBJ1-4 and V is TRBV5-5, with no clear D. V was trimmed by 1 base and J by 7 bases, leaving 14 bases between them. In germline, CDR1 is SGHKS, CDR2 YYEKEE (reference sequence). The CDR3 length is 15 residues. The CDR3 sequence is CASSLKAANLEKLFF. CDR3 bases: TGTGCCAGCAGCTTGAAGGCAGCTAACCTTGAAAAACTGTTTTTT.

The chain links TRBV27 to TRBJ2-1; TRBD2 matches at 7 bases. Germline V gives CDR1 MNHEY, CDR2 SMNVEV (reference sequence). V lost 8 bases to trimming and J lost 0 bases; unmatched junction nucleotides: 16. The CDR3 is 18 amino acids. The CDR3 DNA reads as TGTGCCAGCGGCCGGGACTACCGATGGGCGACCTCCTACAATGAGCAGTTCTTC. As protein: CASGRDYRWATSYNEQFF.

The V call is TRBV11-3, the J call TRBJ2-7, with a tentative D call TRBD1 (6 bases). From germline, CDR1 is SGHNT and CDR2 YENEEA. The CDR3 runs 12 residues. Trimming left V 5 bases short and J 5 bases short, with 10 bases between. The DNA of the CDR3 is TGTGCCAGCAGCACCGGACAGAACGAGCAGTACTTC. It yields the protein CASSTGQNEQYF.

The chain is built from TRBV5-1 and TRBJ2-2, with a weak D call TRBD1 (6 bases). This CDR3 contains 17 residues. In germline, CDR1 is SGHRS, CDR2 YFSETQ. V shed 0 bases and J shed 5 bases, with 17 bases lying between them. The CDR3 spells CASSLANRVGNTGELFF. CDR3 nucleotide sequence: TGCGCCAGCAGCTTGGCCAACAGGGTCGGGAATACCGGGGAGCTGTTTTTT.

The rearrangement links TRBV5-1 to TRBJ1-6; D call uncertain. CDR1 is SGHRS, CDR2 YFSETQ, per germline. Trimming removed 3 bases at V and 0 bases at J, with 7 bases between. The CDR3 consists of 15 residues. CDR3 in DNA: TGCGCCAGCAGCTCCGTAAGCTCCTATAATTCACCCCTCCACTTT. Translated, it gives CASSSVSSYNSPLHF.

The J gene is TRBJ2-1, the V gene TRBV29-1; D perhaps matches TRBD1 (6 bases). Germline V gene sequence: CDR1 SQVTM, CDR2 ANQGSEA. The CDR3 extends over 10 amino acids. V lost 7 bases, J lost 10 bases, and 11 bases lay in between. CDR3: CSAGDREQFF. CDR3 bases: TGCAGCGCCGGAGACAGGGAGCAGTTCTTC.

The J gene is TRBJ1-4, the V gene TRBV27; the D gene is possibly TRBD1 (6 bases). Germline-derived CDR1 and CDR2 are MNHEY and SMNVEV (reference sequence). The germline V and J ends were trimmed by 6 bases and 8 bases, with 13 bases remaining between them. The CDR3 has 13 amino acids. CDR3 nucleotide sequence: TGTGCCAGCAGAGGAGGGGGGGCGGAAAAACTGTTTTTT. This codes for CASRGGGAEKLFF.

This chain joins TRBV29-1 and TRBJ2-7; 7 bases agree with TRBD1. Losses at the gene ends were 5 bases for V and 6 bases for J; bases not matched to a gene: 10. The CDR3 extends over 13 amino acids. CDR1 SQVTM and CDR2 ANQGSEA come from the germline V gene. This chain's CDR3 is CSVSRGLGGEQYF. CDR3 coding DNA: TGCAGCGTTTCAAGGGGGCTTGGGGGCGAGCAGTACTTC.

The chain recombines TRBV24-1 with TRBJ1-2, with unresolved D. V was shortened by 5 bases and J by 1 base, with 7 bases between the two germline ends. Germline V gene lookup returns CDR1 KGHDR and CDR2 SFDVKD. The CDR3 totals 13 residues. DNA of the CDR3: TGTGCCACCAGTGGCTCGGATAACTATGGCTACACCTTC. This translates into CATSGSDNYGYTF.

The chain links TRBV5-5 to TRBJ1-5; TRBD1 is a possible D gene (6 bases). This CDR3 is built from 15 residues. Germline values: CDR1 SGHKS, CDR2 YYEKEE (reference sequence). V lost 3 bases to trimming and J lost 6 bases, with 16 bases between them. The CDR3, as DNA: TGTGCCAGCAGCTCGACAGGCCTTTCCTCTCAGCCCCAGCATTTT. Translated, it gives CASSSTGLSSQPQHF.

V usage is TRBV7-9 and J usage is TRBJ2-1; 9 bases line up with TRBD2. The J segment lost 8 bases and the V segment lost 5 bases, leaving 10 bases of the junction unmatched. This CDR3 region has 15 residues. Per the germline V gene, CDR1 is SEHNR and CDR2 is FQNEAQ (reference sequence). The CDR3 spells CASSQSGRSPDEQFF. The CDR3 bases are TGTGCCAGCAGCCAAAGCGGGAGGAGCCCTGATGAGCAGTTCTTC.

This chain uses TRBV4-1 with TRBJ2-3; TRBD2 matches at 13 bases. The trim removed 2 bases at V and 6 bases at J, leaving 8 bases unmatched. The V gene's germline CDR1 is MGHRA and CDR2 YSYEKL. This CDR3 contains 17 residues. In DNA form, the CDR3 reads TGCGCCAGCAGCCAATCCGGGACTAGCGGGATAGGGGATACGCAGTATTTT. The encoded protein is CASSQSGTSGIGDTQYF.

The V call is TRBV29-1, the J call TRBJ2-3; D uncertain. V lost 6 bases and J 1 base, leaving 14 bases between the germline ends. The CDR3 is 14 residues long. The germline V gene has CDR1 SQVTM and CDR2 ANQGSEA. The CDR3 loop reads CSVFSRARTDTQYF. The CDR3 nucleotides read TGCAGCGTATTCTCTAGGGCACGCACAGATACGCAGTATTTT.

The genes are TRBV6-6 and TRBJ2-6, with D perhaps matching TRBD1 or TRBD2 (5 bases each). The length of the CDR3 is 18 residues. Germline V gives CDR1 MNHNY, CDR2 SVGAGI (reference sequence). V lost 5 bases, J lost 0 bases, and 17 bases lay in between. CDR3 in amino acids: CASSPPGVRASGANVLTF. In DNA, the CDR3 is TGTGCCAGCAGTCCCCCCGGGGTCAGGGCCTCTGGGGCCAACGTCCTGACTTTC.

This clone has only one observation. The chain employs TRBV19 and TRBJ1-3; D gene ambiguous. Trimming shortened V by 0 bases and J by 2 bases, and 8 bases separated the two germline ends. The CDR3 is made up of 15 amino acids. The germline V gene has CDR1 LNHDA and CDR2 SQIVND (reference sequence). This CDR3 reads CASSIDHQAGNTIYF. CDR3 nucleotides: TGTGCCAGTAGTATAGACCACCAAGCTGGAAACACCATATATTTT.

This chain uses TRBV19 with TRBJ2-2; D not certain. This CDR3 has 16 amino acids. Germline V gives CDR1 LNHDA, CDR2 SQIVND (reference sequence). The V and J ends lost 5 bases and 0 bases respectively, with 13 bases between them. The CDR3 protein is CASSWRKTANTGELFF. The CDR3 DNA follows: TGTGCCAGTAGTTGGCGCAAAACCGCGAACACCGGGGAGCTGTTTTTT.

This rearrangement joins TRBV6-5 to TRBJ2-7; D gene ambiguous. The CDR3 has 13 residues. The V end lost 3 bases, the J end lost 2 bases, and 8 bases lay between the germline ends. The V gene's germline CDR1 is MNHEY and CDR2 SVGAGI. For the CDR3, the DNA is TGTGCCAGCAGTTATACGGCGGCCTACGAGCAGTACTTC. Amino acid sequence: CASSYTAAYEQYF.

V and J are TRBV4-1 and TRBJ2-3; TRBD2 agrees at 12 bases. Per germline, CDR1 MGHRA and CDR2 YSYEKL. V lost 4 bases, J lost 9 bases, and 17 bases stayed unmatched. This CDR3 is built from 18 residues. The CDR3: CASSPDRWMTSGSSTQYF. Here the CDR3 DNA reads TGCGCCAGCAGCCCGGACAGGTGGATGACTAGCGGGAGTAGCACGCAGTATTTT.

CDR3 bases: TGTGCCTGGAGTCCCCTGGCGGGAGCAGGCACAGATACGCAGTATTTT. This codes for CAWSPLAGAGTDTQYF. This chain joins TRBV30 and TRBJ2-3, with 7 nucleotides matching TRBD2. The length of the CDR3 is 16 residues. Germline lookup yields CDR1 GTSNPN and CDR2 SVGIG (reference sequence). V shed 2 bases and J 1 base; nucleotides not matched to a gene: 9.

The rearrangement links TRBV7-2 to TRBJ2-5; D remains unclear. The CDR3 contains 15 residues. Per germline, CDR1 SGHTA and CDR2 FQGNSA. With 4 bases removed from V and 5 bases from J, the gap between germline ends came to 17 bases. CDR3 amino acids: CASSSPGRPWETQYF. CDR3 DNA: TGTGCCAGCAGCTCACCTGGGCGACCTTGGGAGACCCAGTACTTC. Full variable domain (outside the CDR3, taken from reference TRBV7-2 and TRBJ2-5): GAGVSQSPSNKVTEKGKDVELRCDPISGHTALYWYRQSLGQGLEFLIYFQGNSAPDKSGLPSDRFSAERTGGSVSTLTIQRTQQEDSAVYLCASSSPGRPWETQYFGPGTRLLVL.

With regard to this clone: Other DNA sequences in the same sample also yield this CDR3. The chain combines TRBV11-2 with TRBJ1-5; D is unresolved. The CDR3 consists of 13 residues. V lost 1 base and J 6 bases, leaving 7 bases between the germline ends. Per germline, CDR1 SGHAT and CDR2 FQNNGV. The CDR3 bases are TGTGCCAGCAGCTTAGGATCCAGTCAGCCCCAGCATTTT. This sequence encodes CASSLGSSQPQHF.